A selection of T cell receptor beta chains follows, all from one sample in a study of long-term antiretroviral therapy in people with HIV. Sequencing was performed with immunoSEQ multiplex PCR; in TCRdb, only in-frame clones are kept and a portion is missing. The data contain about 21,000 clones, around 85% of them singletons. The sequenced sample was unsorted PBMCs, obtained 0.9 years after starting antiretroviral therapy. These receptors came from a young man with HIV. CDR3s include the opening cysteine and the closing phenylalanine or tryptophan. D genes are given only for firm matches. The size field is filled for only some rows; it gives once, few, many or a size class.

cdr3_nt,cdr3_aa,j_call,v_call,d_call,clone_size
TGTGCCAGTAGTAGCTCCTGGGAGGGCGGGAACACTGAAGCTTTCTTT,CASSSSWEGGNTEAFF,TRBJ1-1,TRBV19,.,.
TGTGCCAGCAGCTTAGCGTACCAAGACGGTCGCACCATATATTTT,CASSLAYQDGRTIYF,TRBJ1-3,TRBV7-8,.,once
TGTGCCAGCAGTCTACGCCCAGAACATCCTAATTCACCCCTCCACTTT,CASSLRPEHPNSPLHF,TRBJ1-6,TRBV5-6,.,few
TGTGCCAGCAGCGTAGCGTCGGCGGCAGGGTCGGGGAACACTGAAGCTTTCTTT,CASSVASAAGSGNTEAFF,TRBJ1-1,TRBV9,.,.
TGCGCCAGCAGCTTGCTAGCGAACTACAATGAGCAGTTCTTC,CASSLLANYNEQFF,TRBJ2-1,TRBV5-1,.,.
TGCAGCGTCGAGGGAGGATACGGGACTAACTATGGCTACACCTTC,CSVEGGYGTNYGYTF,TRBJ1-2,TRBV29-1,.,.
TGTGCCAGCAGCGGACAAACTGGTGAGCAGTTCTTC,CASSGQTGEQFF,TRBJ2-1,TRBV9,.,.
TGTGCCAGCATCGGCGCCCCAGGGACCCAGTACTTC,CASIGAPGTQYF,TRBJ2-5,TRBV28,.,.
TGTGCCAGCAGCTTGGGACAGGGAGGGGGAGATACGCAGTATTTT,CASSLGQGGGDTQYF,TRBJ2-3,TRBV5-5,.,.
TGTGCCTGGAGTGTACTTCGAGGAGCCGGAGAGACCCAGTACTTC,CAWSVLRGAGETQYF,TRBJ2-5,TRBV30,.,.
TGTGCCAGCAGTAGACAGCGGGGGGCCTTTATGTTGACCCAGTACTTC,CASSRQRGAFMLTQYF,TRBJ2-5,TRBV2,TRBD2,.